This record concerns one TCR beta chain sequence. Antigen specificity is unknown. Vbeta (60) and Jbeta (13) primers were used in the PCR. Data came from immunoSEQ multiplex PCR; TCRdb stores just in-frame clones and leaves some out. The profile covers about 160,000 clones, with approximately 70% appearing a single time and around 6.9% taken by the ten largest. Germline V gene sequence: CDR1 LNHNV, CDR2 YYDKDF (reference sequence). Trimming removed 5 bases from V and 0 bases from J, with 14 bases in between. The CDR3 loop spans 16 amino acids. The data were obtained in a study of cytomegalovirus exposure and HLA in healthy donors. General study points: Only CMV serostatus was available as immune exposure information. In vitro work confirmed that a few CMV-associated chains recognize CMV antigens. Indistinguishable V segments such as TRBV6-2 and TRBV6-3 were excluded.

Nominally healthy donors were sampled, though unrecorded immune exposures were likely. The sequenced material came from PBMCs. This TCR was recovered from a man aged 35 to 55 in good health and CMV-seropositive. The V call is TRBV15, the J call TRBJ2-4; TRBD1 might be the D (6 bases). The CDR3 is CATSLTGGLAKNIQYF. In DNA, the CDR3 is TGTGCCACCAGCTTGACAGGCGGACTAGCCAAAAACATTCAGTACTTC.